The 16 T cell receptor beta chains given below trace back to one sample, sequenced in a study of technical replicates of blood from a handful of donors. Measured with immunoSEQ multiplex PCR; TCRdb has only the in-frame clones, and not every one. The top ten clones hold under 0.5% of a sample with tens of thousands of clones, 92% of them seen once. Sample: T cells isolated from PBMCs. The receptors shown here come from a human donor in good health.

The genes are TRBV7-2 and TRBJ2-6; the D gene is possibly TRBD2 (5 bases). CDR1 is SGHTA, CDR2 FQGNSA, per germline. The CDR3 loop spans 16 amino acids. V lost 3 bases to trimming and J lost 4 bases, with 13 bases between them. CDR3 loop: CASSLGIASGANVLTF. The DNA for the CDR3 is TGTGCCAGCAGCTTGGGCATAGCGTCGGGGGCCAACGTCCTGACTTTC.

CDR3: CASSRGFSGNTIYF. CDR3 coding DNA: TGTGCCAGCAGCCGCGGTTTCTCTGGAAACACCATATATTTT. The gene calls are TRBV5-6 and TRBJ1-3; D unresolved. Germline CDR1 and CDR2: SGHDT and YYEEEE. The CDR3 is 14 amino acids. V was shortened by 4 bases and J by 0 bases, with 8 bases between the two germline ends.

The chain joins TRBV30 to TRBJ2-1; D possibly corresponds to TRBD2 (5 bases). The CDR3 is made up of 14 amino acids. CDR1 and CDR2 from the germline V gene are GTSNPN and SVGIG (reference sequence). V dropped 2 bases and J dropped 11 bases, with 19 bases sitting between them. The CDR3 DNA reads as TGTGCCTGGAGTCAAACCTCCCGGGGTATTAAGCAGTTCTTC. It yields the protein CAWSQTSRGIKQFF. Full variable domain (missing parts from reference TRBV30 and TRBJ2-1): SQTIHQWPATLVQPVGSPLSLECTVEGTSNPNLYWYRQAAGRGLQLLFYSVGIGQISSEVPQNLSASRPQDRQFILSSKKLLLSDSGFYLCAWSQTSRGIKQFFGPGTRLTVL.

The chain joins TRBV6-5 to TRBJ2-7; D gene ambiguous. This CDR3 is 15 amino acids long. V lost 1 base and J lost 2, with 12 bases in between. Germline-derived CDR1 and CDR2 are MNHEY and SVGAGI. CDR3 sequence reads: CASSYYSGGTYEQYF. CDR3 bases: TGTGCCAGCAGTTACTATTCAGGTGGAACCTACGAGCAGTACTTC.

This rearrangement joins TRBV5-4 to TRBJ1-5; D remains ambiguous. The CDR3 spans 13 residues. V lost 2 bases, J lost 8 bases, and 11 bases lay in between. Germline CDR1 SGHNT, CDR2 YYREEE (reference sequence). CDR3 in amino acids: CASSFGPLKPQHF. Here the CDR3 DNA reads TGTGCCAGCAGCTTTGGCCCCCTGAAGCCCCAGCATTTT.

This clone was recorded once. The J gene is TRBJ2-7, the V gene TRBV7-2; TRBD1 matches at 8 bases. The CDR3 consists of 15 residues. Looked up from germline, CDR1 is SGHTA and CDR2 is FQGNSA. The V and J ends lost 3 bases and 5 bases, in that order; junction bases with no gene match: 9. The CDR3 DNA is TGTGCCAGCAGCTTTCAAGTCAGGACAGGGAACGAGCAGTACTTC. This encodes CASSFQVRTGNEQYF.

The chain recombines TRBV30 with TRBJ2-1; the D gene is possibly TRBD1 (6 bases). The V gene's germline CDR1 is GTSNPN and CDR2 SVGIG (reference sequence). With 0 bases removed from V and 15 bases from J, the gap between germline ends came to 21 bases. There are 14 residues in the CDR3. The CDR3, as DNA: TGTGCCTGGAGTGTCTCAATACCGACAGGAGGTCGGTTCTTC. Protein sequence: CAWSVSIPTGGRFF. Combining the CDR3 with reference TRBV30 and TRBJ2-1 gives the whole variable domain SQTIHQWPATLVQPVGSPLSLECTVEGTSNPNLYWYRQAAGRGLQLLFYSVGIGQISSEVPQNLSASRPQDRQFILSSKKLLLSDSGFYLCAWSVSIPTGGRFFGPGTRLTVL.

The rearrangement links TRBV19 to TRBJ2-7; perhaps TRBD2 as D (6 bases). The V and J ends lost 3 bases and 4 bases respectively, with 13 bases between them. Germline V CDR1 and CDR2: LNHDA, SQIVND (reference sequence). This CDR3 contains 14 residues. Written as DNA, the CDR3 is TGTGCCAGTAGTATCCTAGTCGGGGGATACGAGCAGTACTTC. Protein: CASSILVGGYEQYF.

The V and J genes are TRBV30 and TRBJ2-7, with D hard to call. This CDR3 comprises 13 residues. Trimming took 2 bases from V and 2 from J, leaving 10 bases between them. CDR1 is GTSNPN and CDR2 is SVGIG in the germline V gene (reference sequence). CDR3 sequence (DNA): TGTGCCTGGAGTAAGAGCGCGGCCTACGAGCAGTACTTC. Its translation is CAWSKSAAYEQYF. Variable domain in full (rest from reference TRBV30 and TRBJ2-7): SQTIHQWPATLVQPVGSPLSLECTVEGTSNPNLYWYRQAAGRGLQLLFYSVGIGQISSEVPQNLSASRPQDRQFILSSKKLLLSDSGFYLCAWSKSAAYEQYFGPGTRLTVT.

The J gene is TRBJ1-4, the V gene TRBV5-1; TRBD1 aligns across 9 bases. The CDR3 sequence is 17 residues long. From germline, CDR1 is SGHRS and CDR2 YFSETQ. The J segment lost 8 bases and the V segment lost 0 bases, leaving 11 bases of the junction unmatched. The chain's CDR3 is CASSLAATGGSIEKLFF. The CDR3 DNA is TGCGCCAGCAGCTTGGCCGCGACAGGGGGGTCAATCGAAAAACTGTTTTTT.

The chain joins TRBV6-5 to TRBJ2-1, with 12 bases matching TRBD2. The CDR3 contains 16 residues. Germline CDR1 reads MNHEY; CDR2 reads SVGAGI. Trimming removed 4 bases from V and 12 bases from J; junction bases left unmatched: 13. DNA of the CDR3: TGTGCCAGCAGTTCTCCCCCTGGACTAGCGGGGATCGGGCAGTTCTTC. Protein: CASSSPPGLAGIGQFF.

V is TRBV9 and J is TRBJ1-2, with 11 bases aligning to TRBD1. This CDR3 is 16 amino acids long. Germline V gives CDR1 SGDLS, CDR2 YYNGEE. V shed 7 bases, J shed 6 bases, and the junction held 14 bases outside the gene matches. As DNA, the CDR3 is TGTGCCAGCCGTCCCCAGGGACAGGGGGAGGTAGATGGCTACACCTTC. Protein sequence: CASRPQGQGEVDGYTF. The complete variable domain, with remaining parts taken from reference TRBV9 and TRBJ1-2, reads DSGVTQTPKHLITATGQRVTLRCSPRSGDLSVYWYQQSLDQGLQFLIQYYNGEERAKGNILERFSAQQFPDLHSELNLSSLELGDSALYFCASRPQGQGEVDGYTFGSGTRLTVV.

The V and J genes are TRBV7-2 and TRBJ1-1, with a tentative D call TRBD1 (6 bases). The CDR3 spans 14 residues. The V and J ends lost 0 bases and 8 bases respectively, with 13 bases between them. Looked up from germline, CDR1 is SGHTA and CDR2 is FQGNSA. The CDR3 protein is CASSLAAGAQEAFF. CDR3 DNA: TGTGCCAGCAGCTTAGCGGCGGGGGCACAAGAAGCTTTCTTT.

This clone was seen more than once but under ten times. The rearrangement links TRBV4-1 to TRBJ1-1; possible D gene TRBD1, 5 bases. Germline loops: CDR1 MGHRA, CDR2 YSYEKL. This CDR3 comprises 14 residues. Trimming took off 6 bases at V and 1 base at J, with 12 bases between the two ends. The CDR3: CASSQGIRNTEAFF. DNA of the CDR3: TGCGCCAGCAGTCAGGGAATTAGGAACACTGAAGCTTTCTTT.

This chain links TRBV2 with TRBJ1-4, with TRBD1 as a possible D gene (5 bases). The CDR3 runs 14 residues. Between the trimmed V and J ends, which lost 6 bases and 7 bases, there was a span of 15 bases. Per the germline V gene, CDR1 is SNHLY and CDR2 is FYNNEI. The CDR3 DNA reads TGTGCCAGCAGATCTCAGGGATTGGCTGAAAAACTGTTTTTT. It codes for CASRSQGLAEKLFF.

The V call is TRBV7-9, the J call TRBJ2-7; 7 bases agree with TRBD1. The CDR3 spans 16 residues. Unmatched junction bases numbered 18, after V lost 10 bases and J lost 3 bases. CDR1 is SEHNR, CDR2 FQNEAQ, per germline (reference sequence). CDR3 protein: CATDTFGDSALYEQYF. The CDR3 coding sequence is TGTGCCACCGATACATTCGGGGACAGCGCTCTCTACGAGCAGTACTTC.